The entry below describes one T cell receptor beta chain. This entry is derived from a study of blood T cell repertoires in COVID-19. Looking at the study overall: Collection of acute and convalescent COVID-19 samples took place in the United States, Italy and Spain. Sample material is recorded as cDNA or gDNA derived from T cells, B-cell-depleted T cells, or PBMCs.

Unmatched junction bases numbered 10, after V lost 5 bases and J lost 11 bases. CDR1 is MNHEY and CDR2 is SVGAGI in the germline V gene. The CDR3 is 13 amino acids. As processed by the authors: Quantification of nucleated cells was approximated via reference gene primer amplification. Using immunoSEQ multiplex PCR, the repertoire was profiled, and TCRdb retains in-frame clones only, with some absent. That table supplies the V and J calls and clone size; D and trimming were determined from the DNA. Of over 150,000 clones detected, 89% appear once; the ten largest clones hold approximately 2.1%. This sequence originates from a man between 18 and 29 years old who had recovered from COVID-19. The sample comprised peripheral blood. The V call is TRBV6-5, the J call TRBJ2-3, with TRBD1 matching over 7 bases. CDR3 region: CASSTSRGPQQYF. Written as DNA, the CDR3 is TGTGCCAGCAGTACGTCAAGGGGGCCACAGCAGTATTTT.